This paragraph covers one TCR beta chain sequence. CDR3 length: 13 amino acids. The J segment lost 3 bases and the V segment lost 9 bases, leaving 3 bases of the junction unmatched. Per the germline V gene, CDR1 is MNHEY and CDR2 is SMNVEV (reference sequence). This specimen belongs to a study of T cell responses to AZD1222 COVID-19 vaccine. Measured with immunoSEQ multiplex PCR; TCRdb has only the in-frame clones, and not every one. The top ten clones hold around 8.7% of a sample with over 100,000 clones, approximately 89% of them seen once. This TCR came from an adult in good health. This chain links TRBV27 with TRBJ1-2, with 11 bases that match TRBD1. The sequencing here drew on peripheral blood, taken on day 0 of AZD1222 vaccination. CDR3 amino acids: CASVGQGDYGYTF. The CDR3 nucleotides read TGTGCCAGTGTGGGACAGGGGGACTATGGCTACACCTTC.